This T cell receptor beta chain was sequenced during a study of T-cell reconstitution after alpha-beta-depleted transplantation in children. This clonotype was seen many times. Unique molecular identifiers tagged the TCRbeta library. TCRdb passed the PCR reads through MiXCR, listing each CDR3 protein once. The sample consists of some 600,000 distinct CDR3 sequences, 15% to 20% of them appearing once. The V and J ends lost 5 bases and 9 bases, in that order; junction bases with no gene match: 5. CDR1 is DFQATT and CDR2 is SNEGSKA in the germline V gene (reference sequence). CDR3 length equals 11 residues.

The gene calls are TRBV20-1 and TRBJ2-7; the match to TRBD2 covers 9 bases. The starting material was PBMCs from the stem cell graft donor, obtained from the stem cell graft. The receptor was isolated from a human donor who donated a stem cell graft to a child with acute myeloid leukemia. The DNA for the CDR3 is TGCAGTGCTGTAGCGGGGGAAGTGCAGTACTTC. Protein product: CSAVAGEVQYF.